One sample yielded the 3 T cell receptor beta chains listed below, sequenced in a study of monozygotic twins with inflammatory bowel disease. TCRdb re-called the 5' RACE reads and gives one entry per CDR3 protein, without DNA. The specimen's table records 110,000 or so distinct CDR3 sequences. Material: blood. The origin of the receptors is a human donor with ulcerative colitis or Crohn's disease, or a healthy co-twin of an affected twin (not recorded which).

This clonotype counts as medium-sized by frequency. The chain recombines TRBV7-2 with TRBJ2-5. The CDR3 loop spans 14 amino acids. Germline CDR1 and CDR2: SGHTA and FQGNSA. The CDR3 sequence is CASSLVGTEETQYF. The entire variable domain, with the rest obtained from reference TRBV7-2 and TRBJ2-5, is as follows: GAGVSQSPSNKVTEKGKDVELRCDPISGHTALYWYRQSLGQGLEFLIYFQGNSAPDKSGLPSDRFSAERTGGSVSTLTIQRTQQEDSAVYLCASSLVGTEETQYFGPGTRLLVL.

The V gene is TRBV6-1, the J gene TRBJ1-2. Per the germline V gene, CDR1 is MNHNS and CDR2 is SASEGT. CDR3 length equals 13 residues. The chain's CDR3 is CASSESGGYGYTF.

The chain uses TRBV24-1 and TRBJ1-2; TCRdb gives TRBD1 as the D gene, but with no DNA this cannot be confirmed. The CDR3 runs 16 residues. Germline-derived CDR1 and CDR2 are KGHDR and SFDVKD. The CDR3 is CATSGNRGKGNYGYTF.